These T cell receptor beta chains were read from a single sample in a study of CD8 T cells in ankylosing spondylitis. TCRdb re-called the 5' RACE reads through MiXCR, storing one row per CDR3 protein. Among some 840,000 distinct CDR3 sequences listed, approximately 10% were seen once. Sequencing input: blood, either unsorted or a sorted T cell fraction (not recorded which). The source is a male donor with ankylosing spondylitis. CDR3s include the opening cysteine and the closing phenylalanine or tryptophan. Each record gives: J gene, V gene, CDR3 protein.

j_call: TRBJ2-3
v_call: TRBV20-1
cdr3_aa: CSASLLGGSTDTQYF

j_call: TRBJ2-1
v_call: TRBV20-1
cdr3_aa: CSASATYNEQFF

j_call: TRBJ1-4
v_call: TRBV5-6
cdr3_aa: CASSFGTGIGKLFF

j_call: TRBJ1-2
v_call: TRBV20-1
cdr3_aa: CSGTGSIYGYTF

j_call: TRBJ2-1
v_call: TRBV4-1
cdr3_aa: CASSQVGRLDEQFF

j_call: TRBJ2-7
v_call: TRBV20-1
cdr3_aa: CSALLPGSIYEQYF

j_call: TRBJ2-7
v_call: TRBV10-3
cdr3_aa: CAISDLKDYEQYF

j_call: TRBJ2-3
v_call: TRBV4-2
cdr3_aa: CASSQDRPTDTQYF

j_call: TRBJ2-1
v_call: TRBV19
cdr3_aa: CASMGTGLSYNEQFF

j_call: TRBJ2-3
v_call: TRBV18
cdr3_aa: CASSPLATGRTDTQYF

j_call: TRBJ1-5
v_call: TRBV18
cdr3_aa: CASSPTGSHQPQHF

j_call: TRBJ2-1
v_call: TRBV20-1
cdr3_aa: CSASVGDNEQFF

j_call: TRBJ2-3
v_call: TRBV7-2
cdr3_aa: CASSLVWDGDTQYF

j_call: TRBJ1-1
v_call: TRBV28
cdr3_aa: CASSPGPLFTEAFF

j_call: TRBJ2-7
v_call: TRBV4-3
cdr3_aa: CASSQENGRAYEQYF

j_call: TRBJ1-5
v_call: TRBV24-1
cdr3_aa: CATSDPRQGGNQPQHF

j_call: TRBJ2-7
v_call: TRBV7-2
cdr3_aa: CASSLRGGGSYEQYF